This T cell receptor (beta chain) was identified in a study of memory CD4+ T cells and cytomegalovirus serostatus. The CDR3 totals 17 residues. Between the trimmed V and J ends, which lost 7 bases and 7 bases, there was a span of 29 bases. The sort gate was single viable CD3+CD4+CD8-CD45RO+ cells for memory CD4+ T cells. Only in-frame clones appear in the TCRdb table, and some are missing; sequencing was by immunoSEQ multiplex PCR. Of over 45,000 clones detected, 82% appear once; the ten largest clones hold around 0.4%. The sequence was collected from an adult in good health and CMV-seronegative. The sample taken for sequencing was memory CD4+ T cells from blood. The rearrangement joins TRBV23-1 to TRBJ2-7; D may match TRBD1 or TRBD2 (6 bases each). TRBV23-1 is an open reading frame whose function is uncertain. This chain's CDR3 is CASNHKESGAPSGEQYF. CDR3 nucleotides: TGCGCCAGCAACCACAAAGAATCGGGGGCCCCAAGTGGAGAGCAGTACTTC.